Listed below are T cell receptor beta chains from one sample, sequenced in a study of blood T cell repertoires in COVID-19. Sequencing was performed with immunoSEQ multiplex PCR; in TCRdb, only in-frame clones are kept and a portion is missing. The sample records 380,000 or so clones, 81% being singletons. Sequenced material: peripheral blood. The receptors stem from a human donor with acute or convalescent COVID-19. The donor label of this sample is uncertain. Each CDR3 is given with its conserved first and last residue. Fields, in order: CDR3 DNA, CDR3 protein, J gene, V gene, clone size, D gene. The D gene is left open where the match is weak. Clone size is shown for a subset of rows, as once, few, many or a class of expanded clone.

cdr3_nt: TGTGCCAGCAGCTACGCCGAACCCGGACTCCACGGTTATGAGCAGTTCTTC
cdr3_aa: CASSYAEPGLHGYEQFF
j_call: TRBJ2-1
v_call: TRBV7-6
clone_size: NA
d_call: NA

cdr3_nt: TGTGCCAGCAGACCCGGGACAGATAACTATGGCTACACCTTC
cdr3_aa: CASRPGTDNYGYTF
j_call: TRBJ1-2
v_call: TRBV5-5
clone_size: few
d_call: TRBD1

cdr3_nt: TGTGCCAGCAGCAAACAGGGCCGTACGCAGTATTTT
cdr3_aa: CASSKQGRTQYF
j_call: TRBJ2-3
v_call: TRBV21-1
clone_size: NA
d_call: NA

cdr3_nt: TGTGCCAGCAGTTATGGTTCGGGAAATCAGCCCCAGCATTTT
cdr3_aa: CASSYGSGNQPQHF
j_call: TRBJ1-5
v_call: TRBV6-6
clone_size: NA
d_call: NA

cdr3_nt: TGTGCCAGCAGCGCCGGGACAGGGGTGTATGGCTACACCTTC
cdr3_aa: CASSAGTGVYGYTF
j_call: TRBJ1-2
v_call: TRBV2
clone_size: NA
d_call: TRBD1

cdr3_nt: TGTGCCAGCAGCAATAGCGCTGCTGGGGCCAACGTCCTGACTTTC
cdr3_aa: CASSNSAAGANVLTF
j_call: TRBJ2-6
v_call: TRBV7-9
clone_size: NA
d_call: NA

cdr3_nt: TGCAGCGTTCAGACTAGCGGGGAATCGGGGACCCAGTACTTC
cdr3_aa: CSVQTSGESGTQYF
j_call: TRBJ2-5
v_call: TRBV29-1
clone_size: NA
d_call: TRBD2

cdr3_nt: TGTGCCAGCAGTCCCCGTGGCAGATCCAATCAGCCCCAGCATTTT
cdr3_aa: CASSPRGRSNQPQHF
j_call: TRBJ1-5
v_call: TRBV28
clone_size: NA
d_call: NA

cdr3_nt: TGTGCCAGCAGCTTGGCGCCGGACTCTTACTCTGGGGCCAACGTCCTGACTTTC
cdr3_aa: CASSLAPDSYSGANVLTF
j_call: TRBJ2-6
v_call: TRBV5-5
clone_size: NA
d_call: NA

cdr3_nt: TGTGCCAGCAGCCTTCAGGACATTAACACTGAAGCTTTCTTT
cdr3_aa: CASSLQDINTEAFF
j_call: TRBJ1-1
v_call: TRBV4-2
clone_size: once
d_call: NA

cdr3_nt: TGCGCCAGCAGCTTAGAAGCGGGAGTTCGGGAGACCCAGTACTTC
cdr3_aa: CASSLEAGVRETQYF
j_call: TRBJ2-5
v_call: TRBV5-1
clone_size: NA
d_call: TRBD2

cdr3_nt: TGTGCCAGCAGCAGACAGATCAGGAACACTGAAGCTTTCTTT
cdr3_aa: CASSRQIRNTEAFF
j_call: TRBJ1-1
v_call: TRBV7-2
clone_size: NA
d_call: NA

cdr3_nt: TGTGCCAGCAGCTGGGACTCCAGCTCCTACGAGCAGTACTTC
cdr3_aa: CASSWDSSSYEQYF
j_call: TRBJ2-7
v_call: TRBV7-2
clone_size: NA
d_call: NA

cdr3_nt: TGTGCCAGCAGTTTATGGGGCAGGAACACTGAAGCTTTCTTT
cdr3_aa: CASSLWGRNTEAFF
j_call: TRBJ1-1
v_call: TRBV28
clone_size: once
d_call: NA

cdr3_nt: TGTGCCAGCAGACCCGAGGGGGCGCGTAATTCACCCCTCCACTTT
cdr3_aa: CASRPEGARNSPLHF
j_call: TRBJ1-6
v_call: TRBV6-5
clone_size: NA
d_call: TRBD1

cdr3_nt: TGTGCCAGCAGCTTAGCGGGACTGGGCAATGAGCAGTTCTTC
cdr3_aa: CASSLAGLGNEQFF
j_call: TRBJ2-1
v_call: TRBV7-2
clone_size: NA
d_call: NA

cdr3_nt: TGTGCCAGCAGCTCCGGACAGGGCGAGCAGTACTTC
cdr3_aa: CASSSGQGEQYF
j_call: TRBJ2-7
v_call: TRBV11-2
clone_size: NA
d_call: TRBD1

cdr3_nt: TGTGCCTGGAGGCTGGACAGGGTCGGGAGCGTGGCTTTCTTT
cdr3_aa: CAWRLDRVGSVAFF
j_call: TRBJ1-1
v_call: TRBV30
clone_size: NA
d_call: TRBD1

cdr3_nt: TGTGCCTGGAGTCGGGGGACTGGCACTGAAGCTTTCTTT
cdr3_aa: CAWSRGTGTEAFF
j_call: TRBJ1-1
v_call: TRBV30
clone_size: once
d_call: NA

cdr3_nt: TGTGCCAGCAGTTACACGGGACAGGGACGTTCACCCCTCCACTTT
cdr3_aa: CASSYTGQGRSPLHF
j_call: TRBJ1-6
v_call: TRBV6-5
clone_size: NA
d_call: TRBD1

cdr3_nt: TGTGCCAGCGTAGAGCATGGGCCAGGTTCACCCCTCCACTTT
cdr3_aa: CASVEHGPGSPLHF
j_call: TRBJ1-6
v_call: TRBV6-5
clone_size: NA
d_call: NA

cdr3_nt: TGTGCCAGCTCATATTCCGGGACATATACTGAAGCTTTCTTT
cdr3_aa: CASSYSGTYTEAFF
j_call: TRBJ1-1
v_call: TRBV18
clone_size: NA
d_call: NA

cdr3_nt: TGTGCCAGCAGACAGGGATCGAACACTGAAGCTTTCTTT
cdr3_aa: CASRQGSNTEAFF
j_call: TRBJ1-1
v_call: TRBV6-6
clone_size: many
d_call: NA

cdr3_nt: TGTGCCATCAGTCGGGACTTATCCAATCAGCCCCAGCATTTT
cdr3_aa: CAISRDLSNQPQHF
j_call: TRBJ1-5
v_call: TRBV10-3
clone_size: once
d_call: NA

cdr3_nt: TGTGCCAGCATCAAGACAGGGTCGGGCACAGATACGCAGTATTTT
cdr3_aa: CASIKTGSGTDTQYF
j_call: TRBJ2-3
v_call: TRBV2
clone_size: many
d_call: TRBD1